This T cell receptor (beta chain) comes out of a study of TIL therapy for anti-PD-1-resistant metastatic lung cancer (dated by TCRdb to the early 2020s). About the investigation overall: Tumors were collected before any PD-1/PD-L1 blockade, after which patients were given nivolumab, and patients who progressed were given lymphodepletion, an infusion of expanded TIL and IL-2. Enrolled patients had a median age of approximately 49 years (range roughly 38-80) and a median tumor PD-L1 proportion score of approximately 6.6%. The cohort was predominantly lung adenocarcinoma, with four EGFR-mutant and two ALK-rearranged tumors, and half of patients were current or former smokers. A median non-synonymous tumor mutation burden of approximately 1.5 mutations per megabase was determined across the cohort by whole-exome sequencing. Tumor and peripheral blood T cell receptor beta sequencing was used to track clonotypes across tumor, expanded TIL product and serial blood samples.

Here V drops 6 bases and J drops 2 bases, and the junction holds 21 bases not matched to any gene. CDR1 and CDR2 are drawn from the germline V gene: SGHVS, FQNEAQ. The CDR3, from cysteine to phenylalanine, totals 19 residues. The DNA shown is the 57-base CDR3, in frame from base 1. Study-wide findings and limitations: The study protocol defined all tumor marker inferences as exploratory. The cohort was highly selected, with more treatment-naive, never-smoker and oncogene-addicted patients than typical, limiting generalizability. Clonotypes from the infused TIL partially replaced the baseline peripheral repertoire and then declined over months, and persistence showed no apparent association with response.

The immunoSEQ v3 hsTCRB kit was used to amplify TCR beta CDR3 regions from genomic DNA through bias-controlled multiplex PCR. TCR libraries were sequenced on an Illumina NextSeq 500 to about 2 million read pairs for survey level or 5-6 million for deep level. Per the source publication's procedure: The immunoSEQ Analyzer software assigned V, D and J genes, filtered out non-productive sequences, and reported clonality. Repertoires were compared by productive Simpson clonality and by the Morisita overlap index of productive TRB rearrangements between infused TIL and blood. Absolute clonotype counts in blood were estimated by multiplying the lymphocyte count by the CD3+ fraction and by the productive frequency of the clone. The source is immuneACCESS, and TCRdb retained only in-frame sequences with V and J called. Part of the clones is not carried over; for the studies checked, unresolved V genes explain less than half of this, and the remainder is unexplained. V and J calls plus clone size are reproduced from that table; the DNA served to infer D and trimming. The sample table holds 55,000 to 60,000 clones, of which about 70% were seen once. 1.5% to 2% of the sample is in the top ten clones.

The label giving this sample's time point can be read as: pre-treatment sample, taken before nivolumab and TIL therapy. A phase I trial run at two centers enrolled adults with stage 4 NSCLC between 2017 and 2020. The samples were drawn from an open-label, single-arm phase I trial testing tumor-infiltrating lymphocyte therapy combined with nivolumab in advanced non-small cell lung cancer. Blood mononuclear cells were isolated from EDTA tubes by Ficoll gradient and were snap-frozen as pellets, and DNA was extracted with a Qiagen mini-prep kit. Regarding this clone: What this receptor recognizes is not known. No base quality information exists; no much larger clone differs at one position.

Recombination connected TRBV7-8 to TRBJ2-5, with TRBD1 matching 7 junction bases. The sequence was collected from a person aged 25 to 79 with non-small cell lung cancer. Sequences were derived from blood, sampled at baseline. The nucleotides are TGTGCCAGCAGGCACTTCTCGTATAGGGGGCGCTTTACACAAGAGACCCAGTACTTC. Its coded protein is CASRHFSYRGRFTQETQYF. Reference TRBV7-8 and TRBJ2-5 genes cover what lies past the CDR3, so the full variable domain is GAGVSQSPRYKVAKRGQDVALRCDPISGHVSLFWYQQALGQGPEFLTYFQNEAQLDKSGLPSDRFFAERPEGSVSTLKIQRTQQEDSAVYLCASRHFSYRGRFTQETQYFGPGTRLLVL.